The rows below give T cell receptor beta chains drawn from one sample of a study of T cells after yellow fever vaccination. TCRdb reprocessed the 5' RACE reads with MiXCR, giving one entry per CDR3 protein. Counted here are 340,000 or so distinct CDR3 sequences, around 13% occurring once; the ten biggest clones make up 3% to 4%. Sequences were derived from CD4+ T cells sorted from PBMCs, sampled 15 days after the yellow fever booster vaccination. The receptors derive from a man younger than 30 who received the YFV17D yellow fever vaccine. The CDR3 runs from the conserved cysteine through the conserved F or W. The D gene is left open where the match is weak. Clone sizes are given selectively: once, few, many, or a class where the clone is expanded.

j_call d_call clone_size v_call cdr3_aa cdr3_nt
TRBJ1-2 NA few TRBV7-2 CASSSYRVSGYTF TGTGCCAGCAGCTCGTACAGGGTGTCCGGCTACACCTTC
TRBJ2-7 TRBD2 NA TRBV10-2 CASSEWVAGDSYEQYF TGCGCCAGCAGTGAGTGGGTAGCGGGGGATTCCTACGAGCAGTACTTC
TRBJ2-3 NA NA TRBV7-2 CASSLAKGDTQYF TGTGCCAGCAGCTTAGCTAAAGGAGATACGCAGTATTTT
TRBJ2-6 NA few TRBV6-5 CASSYTEMYSGANVLTF TGTGCCAGCAGTTACACAGAGATGTACTCTGGGGCCAACGTCCTGACTTTC
TRBJ1-6 NA few TRBV6-5 CASRQLSSPLHF TGTGCCAGCCGACAACTCAGTTCACCCCTCCACTTT
TRBJ2-1 NA NA TRBV18 CASSPPDGLRHNEQFF TGTGCCAGCTCACCACCGGATGGTCTCCGCCACAATGAGCAGTTCTTC
TRBJ1-5 TRBD1 once TRBV7-2 CASSRTGGPTGQPQHF TGTGCCAGCAGCCGTACAGGGGGCCCAACAGGTCAGCCCCAGCATTTT
TRBJ2-7 TRBD1 many TRBV12-3/TRBV12-4 CASRRGTGGSYEQYF TGTGCCAGCAGGAGAGGGACAGGGGGCTCCTACGAGCAGTACTTC
TRBJ1-4 TRBD1 few TRBV7-9 CASSQGDRRNEKLFF TGTGCCAGCAGCCAAGGGGACAGGCGAAATGAAAAACTGTTTTTT
TRBJ1-2 NA many TRBV4-3 CASSQDYLRGDYGYTF TGCGCCAGCAGCCAAGATTATCTCCGGGGCGACTATGGCTACACCTTC
TRBJ1-1 NA NA TRBV5-1 CASSLDRELAEAFF TGCGCCAGCAGCTTGGACAGGGAATTGGCTGAAGCTTTCTTT
TRBJ1-2 NA NA TRBV6-2/TRBV6-3 CASSSTPDYGYTF TGTGCCAGCAGTTCTACGCCAGACTATGGCTACACCTTC
TRBJ1-2 NA few TRBV7-2 CASSFAGNNYGYTF TGTGCCAGCAGCTTCGCCGGGAACAACTATGGCTACACCTTC
TRBJ2-1 TRBD1 NA TRBV12-3/TRBV12-4 CASSLADRGNEQFF TGTGCCAGCAGTTTAGCGGACAGGGGGAATGAGCAGTTCTTC
TRBJ2-5 TRBD1 few TRBV5-1 CASSGTGLETQYF TGCGCCAGTTCCGGGACAGGGCTGGAGACCCAGTACTTC
TRBJ1-1 NA few TRBV5-6 CASSFGETRYTEAFF TGTGCCAGCAGCTTCGGGGAGACCAGATACACTGAAGCTTTCTTT
TRBJ1-1 TRBD1 NA TRBV30 CAWSGQGGTEAFF TGTGCCTGGAGTGGACAGGGGGGAACTGAAGCTTTCTTT
TRBJ2-7 NA NA TRBV6-2/TRBV6-3 CASQDPNSYEQYF TGTGCCAGCCAGGACCCGAACTCCTACGAGCAGTACTTC